The 31 T cell receptor beta chains below were found in one sample sequenced in a study of vaccination effects on CD4 cells after COVID-19. Within the ViraFEST assay, antigen-specific CD4+ T cells underwent expansion with viral peptide pools prior to sequencing. With roughly 9 days of culture completed, CD4+ T cells were isolated. Among the vaccine recipients, none had a prior SARS-CoV-2 infection, and nucleocapsid antibodies were negative. These receptors have no known antigen. The data were produced by immunoSEQ multiplex PCR, yet TCRdb's version contains in-frame clones alone and is incomplete. The table lists tens of thousands of clones, 77% of them singletons. The source was CD4+ T cells from PBMCs cultured with HCoV-NL63 spike peptides, collected before COVID-19 vaccination. These receptors all come from a human donor who received a COVID-19 vaccine.

V usage is TRBV6-6 and J usage is TRBJ2-7; possibly TRBD1 for D (6 bases). Germline V CDR1 and CDR2: MNHNY, SVGAGI (reference sequence). The CDR3 totals 12 residues. Trimming took 5 bases from V and 4 from J, leaving 9 bases between them. The DNA of the CDR3 is TGTGCCAGCAGTCCCAGGGGTTACGAGCAGTACGTC. It specifies CASSPRGYEQYV.

The V and J genes are TRBV6-2 or TRBV6-3 and TRBJ2-1; 12 nucleotides agree with TRBD2. Losses at the gene ends were 6 bases for V and 6 bases for J; bases not matched to a gene: 6. The CDR3 runs to 15 residues. The germline CDR1 and CDR2 sequences are MNHEY and SVGEGT. CDR3 protein: CASSRTSGEVNEQFF. CDR3 coding DNA: TGTGCCAGCAGCCGGACTAGCGGGGAAGTCAATGAGCAGTTCTTC.

The rearrangement uses TRBV19 and TRBJ2-2; D possibly matches TRBD1 or TRBD2 (5 bases each). The CDR3 spans 15 residues. Per the germline V gene, CDR1 is LNHDA and CDR2 is SQIVND (reference sequence). V lost 4 bases and J lost 1, with 10 bases in between. The CDR3 sequence: CASSRDPLNTGELFF. The CDR3 region has the DNA TGTGCCAGTAGTAGGGACCCCTTGAACACCGGGGAGCTGTTTTTT.

This chain links TRBV19 with TRBJ2-3; possible D gene TRBD1, 7 bases. The CDR3 covers 16 residues. The V and J ends lost 5 bases and 2 bases respectively, with 17 bases between them. Germline V gene data show CDR1 as LNHDA and CDR2 as SQIVND (reference sequence). In DNA, the CDR3 is TGTGCCAGTAGTGGGGGGACAGAAGGCCCCACAGATACGCAGTATTTT. Protein sequence: CASSGGTEGPTDTQYF.

This clone showed up just once. This sequence joins TRBV6-5 and TRBJ1-2; D perhaps matches TRBD1 (5 bases). Deletions cut 5 bases from V and 2 bases from J, with 12 bases between. Germline V gene sequence: CDR1 MNHEY, CDR2 SVGAGI. The CDR3 consists of 14 residues. CDR3 protein: CASSRGGGNYGYTF. In DNA form, the CDR3 reads TGTGCCAGCAGTCGGGGGGGAGGAAACTATGGCTACACCTTC.

The chain joins TRBV2 to TRBJ2-2; 11 bases match TRBD2. Trimming cost V 5 bases and J 7 bases; bases outside gene matches: 6. Germline V gives CDR1 SNHLY, CDR2 FYNNEI. This CDR3 is 15 amino acids long. CDR3 sequence reads: CASSIAGGLNGELFF. The CDR3 DNA is TGTGCCAGCAGTATAGCGGGGGGGCTTAACGGGGAGCTGTTTTTT.

The chain's CDR3 is CASSISASGNTIYF. CDR3 DNA sequence: TGTGCCAGTAGTATAAGTGCCTCTGGAAACACCATATATTTT. The chain combines TRBV19 with TRBJ1-3; D uncertain. The CDR3 loop spans 14 amino acids. Trimming left V 2 bases short and J 0 bases short, with 5 bases between. Germline CDR1 reads LNHDA; CDR2 reads SQIVND (reference sequence).

This clone was seen more than once but under ten times. The V call is TRBV6-2 or TRBV6-3, the J call TRBJ1-6, with D possibly being TRBD1 (5 bases). This CDR3 contains 13 residues. Trimming shortened V by 2 bases and J by 10 bases, and 9 bases separated the two germline ends. Germline V CDR1 and CDR2: MNHEY, SVGEGT. The CDR3: CASSYGTGSPLHF. The DNA for the CDR3 is TGTGCCAGCAGTTACGGGACCGGGTCACCCCTCCACTTT.

This clone has a handful of counts. The genes are TRBV9 and TRBJ2-2; D unresolved. The CDR3 extends over 13 amino acids. The V end was cut by 3 bases, the J end by 8 bases, with 11 bases between. Germline V gene sequence: CDR1 SGDLS, CDR2 YYNGEE. CDR3 sequence reads: CASSAAQGGELFF. CDR3 nucleotides: TGTGCCAGCAGCGCGGCTCAAGGTGGGGAGCTGTTTTTT.

This clone was seen a few times. The chain carries TRBV10-1 and TRBJ2-3; 7 positions match TRBD2. The CDR3 contains 13 residues. The J segment lost 2 bases and the V segment lost 6 bases, leaving 2 bases of the junction unmatched. Germline CDR1 reads WNHNN; CDR2 reads SYGVQD (reference sequence). Written as DNA, the CDR3 is TGCGCCAGCAGAAGGGACTACACAGATACGCAGTATTTT. Translated, it gives CASRRDYTDTQYF.

The chain employs TRBV27 and TRBJ1-1; possibly TRBD1 for D (5 bases). V gave up 3 bases and J gave up 1 base, with 12 bases separating them. CDR1 and CDR2 from the germline V gene are MNHEY and SMNVEV (reference sequence). There are 15 residues in the CDR3. CDR3 bases: TGTGCCAGCAGTTTCGCAGGACACCCGAACACTGAAGCTTTCTTT. This codes for CASSFAGHPNTEAFF.

The chain joins TRBV6-5 to TRBJ2-3; D might be TRBD1 (6 bases). Germline V lookup: CDR1 MNHEY, CDR2 SVGAGI. The CDR3 loop spans 14 amino acids. Trimming cost V 5 bases and J 5 bases, with 14 bases left between them. The CDR3 DNA is TGTGCCAGCAGTCAGGACAGAAGGGGAGATACGCAGTATTTT. This gives the protein CASSQDRRGDTQYF.

The rearrangement joins TRBV5-1 to TRBJ2-3; 7 bases are a match to TRBD1. The CDR3 is 14 amino acids. V lost 0 bases to trimming and J lost 4 bases; unmatched junction nucleotides: 2. Germline values: CDR1 SGHRS, CDR2 YFSETQ. CDR3 sequence: CASSLAQGADTQYF. CDR3 nucleotide sequence: TGCGCCAGCAGCTTGGCTCAGGGGGCAGATACGCAGTATTTT. Complete variable domain (other parts from reference TRBV5-1 and TRBJ2-3): KAGVTQTPRYLIKTRGQQVTLSCSPISGHRSVSWYQQTPGQGLQFLFEYFSETQRNKGNFPGRFSGRQFSNSRSEMNVSTLELGDSALYLCASSLAQGADTQYFGPGTRLTVL.

The chain couples TRBV7-9 to TRBJ1-1, with TRBD1 as a possible D gene (5 bases). Germline values: CDR1 SEHNR, CDR2 FQNEAQ (reference sequence). The length of the CDR3 is 15 residues. The V end was cut by 1 base, the J end by 7 bases, with 16 bases between. The CDR3 spells CASSLGSGGDFEAFF. Here the CDR3 DNA reads TGTGCCAGCAGCTTAGGTAGTGGAGGGGACTTTGAAGCTTTCTTT.

This chain uses TRBV30 with TRBJ1-5, with a possible D match to TRBD1 (5 bases). V lost 2 bases to trimming and J lost 0 bases, with 11 bases between them. Germline V lookup: CDR1 GTSNPN, CDR2 SVGIG (reference sequence). The CDR3 loop spans 15 amino acids. In DNA, the CDR3 is TGTGCCTGGAGTCGTGACAGCAATAGCAATCAGCCCCAGCATTTT. It is translated as CAWSRDSNSNQPQHF. The full variable domain, rest sourced from reference TRBV30 and TRBJ1-5, is SQTIHQWPATLVQPVGSPLSLECTVEGTSNPNLYWYRQAAGRGLQLLFYSVGIGQISSEVPQNLSASRPQDRQFILSSKKLLLSDSGFYLCAWSRDSNSNQPQHFGDGTRLSIL.

V is TRBV19 and J is TRBJ1-5; 7 bases are a match to TRBD1. The V gene end was trimmed by 9 bases and the J gene end by 5 bases; junction bases not matched to a gene: 7. CDR3 length: 13 residues. Germline V gene lookup returns CDR1 LNHDA and CDR2 SQIVND (reference sequence). The chain's CDR3 is CASSGQQYQPQHF. The CDR3, as DNA: TGTGCCAGCTCGGGACAGCAATATCAGCCCCAGCATTTT. The whole variable domain, remainder taken from reference TRBV19 and TRBJ1-5, is DGGITQSPKYLFRKEGQNVTLSCEQNLNHDAMYWYRQDPGQGLRLIYYSQIVNDFQKGDIAEGYSVSREKKESFPLTVTSAQKNPTAFYLCASSGQQYQPQHFGDGTRLSIL.

The rearrangement links TRBV7-2 to TRBJ1-2; tentative D call: TRBD1 (5 bases). The CDR3 spans 12 residues. V was cut by 3 bases and J by 7 bases, with 9 bases left in between. Germline V lookup: CDR1 SGHTA, CDR2 FQGNSA. This chain's CDR3 is CASSFSGRGYTF. CDR3 DNA: TGTGCCAGCAGCTTCTCAGGGCGTGGCTACACCTTC.

The rearrangement joins TRBV10-2 to TRBJ2-1, with 7 bases that match TRBD1. The CDR3 loop spans 11 amino acids. V lost 10 bases and J lost 7; bases outside the gene matches: 4. Germline lookup yields CDR1 WSHSY and CDR2 SAAADI. The CDR3 region has the DNA TGCGCCACAGAGGGGGCTAATGAGCAGTTCTTC. It specifies CATEGANEQFF.

J is TRBJ2-3 and V is TRBV9, with unresolved D. The CDR3 contains 15 residues. V shed 5 bases and J shed 1 base, with 14 bases lying between them. Looked up from germline, CDR1 is SGDLS and CDR2 is YYNGEE. The CDR3 bases are TGTGCCAGCAGTGATAGAACCTTTGGCACAGATACGCAGTATTTT. The encoded protein is CASSDRTFGTDTQYF.

J is TRBJ2-1 and V is TRBV24-1; a weak D match, TRBD2 (6 bases). CDR3 size: 15 residues. V was clipped by 7 bases and J by 1 base, with 13 bases between them. From germline, CDR1 is KGHDR and CDR2 SFDVKD. The CDR3 DNA reads TGTGCCACCAGCTTAGGGACTCCGTCCTACAATGAGCAGTTCTTC. Amino acids: CATSLGTPSYNEQFF.

For the CDR3, the DNA is TGCAGCGTTGCGGGATTCGGAAGGGATCAGCCCCAGCATTTT. It translates to CSVAGFGRDQPQHF. The chain is built from TRBV29-1 and TRBJ1-5; D is uncertain. Trimming removed 4 bases at V and 5 bases at J, with 15 bases between. In germline, CDR1 is SQVTM, CDR2 ANQGSEA. The CDR3 length is 14 residues.

This clone appeared a few times. The rearrangement joins TRBV7-9 to TRBJ1-1; D may be TRBD1 (6 bases). Trimming shortened V by 5 bases and J by 0 bases, and 19 bases separated the two germline ends. The CDR3 runs 17 residues. Germline CDR1 SEHNR, CDR2 FQNEAQ (reference sequence). The CDR3 region has the DNA TGTGCCAGCAGCCGATGTGTTGAACGGACAGTGAACACTGAAGCTTTCTTT. This encodes CASSRCVERTVNTEAFF.

The V gene is TRBV9, the J gene TRBJ1-5; D gene unclear. Germline CDR1 reads SGDLS; CDR2 reads YYNGEE. This CDR3 is built from 16 residues. V lost 0 bases to trimming and J lost 3 bases, with 13 bases between them. The CDR3 is CASSVGVGGNNQPQHF. CDR3 DNA: TGTGCCAGCAGCGTAGGAGTAGGAGGGAACAATCAGCCCCAGCATTTT.

The CDR3 reads CASSAGTSGIDTQYF. Here the CDR3 DNA reads TGTGCCAGCTCAGCCGGGACTAGTGGAATAGATACGCAGTATTTT. This chain joins TRBV18 and TRBJ2-3, with 8 positions matching TRBD2. From germline, CDR1 is KGHSH and CDR2 LQKENI. CDR3 size: 15 residues. The V segment lost 5 bases and the J segment 5 bases; nucleotides outside the gene matches: 9.

The genes are TRBV3-1 (or the pseudogene TRBV3-2) and TRBJ2-3, with D unclear. The germline V and J ends were trimmed by 6 bases and 0 bases, with 10 bases remaining between them. This CDR3 is built from 14 residues. CDR1 and CDR2 from the germline V gene are LGHDT and YNNKEL (reference sequence). The CDR3 region has the DNA TGTGCCAGCAGTCGGGCAGCTAGCACAGATACGCAGTATTTT. This gives the protein CASSRAASTDTQYF.

The J gene is TRBJ1-1, the V gene TRBV6-2 or TRBV6-3; perhaps TRBD1 as D (6 bases). The V gene lost 2 bases and the J gene lost 7 bases, with 8 bases spanning the gap. The CDR3 is 12 residues long. In germline, CDR1 is MNHEY, CDR2 SVGEGT. The CDR3 reads CASSYQGIEAFF. The DNA of the CDR3 is TGTGCCAGCAGTTACCAGGGGATTGAAGCTTTCTTT.

V is TRBV2 and J is TRBJ1-6, with unresolved D. Germline V CDR1 and CDR2: SNHLY, FYNNEI. The CDR3 contains 14 residues. The V end was cut by 6 bases, the J end by 5 bases, with 11 bases between. The CDR3 here is CASRTSVNNSPLHF. CDR3 sequence (DNA): TGTGCCAGCAGGACATCTGTAAATAATTCACCCCTCCACTTT. The variable domain in full, completed from reference TRBV2 and TRBJ1-6, reads EPEVTQTPSHQVTQMGQEVILRCVPISNHLYFYWYRQILGQKVEFLVSFYNNEISEKSEIFDDQFSVERPDGSNFTLKIRSTKLEDSAMYFCASRTSVNNSPLHFGNGTRLTVT.

This clone was observed a handful of times. Written as DNA, the CDR3 is TGTGCTAGTGGTTTGGTACTGGGGACCTCATACGAGCAGTACGTC. This encodes CASGLVLGTSYEQYV. The V call is TRBV12-5, the J call TRBJ2-7; D possibly matches TRBD1 or TRBD2 (5 bases each). The CDR3 consists of 15 residues. The germline V gene has CDR1 LGHNT and CDR2 FRNRAP. The germline V and J ends were trimmed by 0 bases and 4 bases, with 13 bases remaining between them.

This sequence joins TRBV18 and TRBJ1-5, with D uncertain. CDR3 length equals 14 residues. The V gene lost 2 bases and the J gene lost 0 bases, with 5 bases spanning the gap. Germline values: CDR1 KGHSH, CDR2 LQKENI. CDR3 sequence (DNA): TGTGCCAGCTCACCATACAGTAGCAATCAGCCCCAGCATTTT. Protein product: CASSPYSSNQPQHF.

J is TRBJ1-4 and V is TRBV6-6; no clear D gene. CDR1 is MNHNY, CDR2 SVGAGI, per germline (reference sequence). This CDR3 spans 15 amino acids. Trimming removed 5 bases at V and 0 bases at J, with 10 bases between. The CDR3 spells CASSRRTATNEKLFF. The CDR3 nucleotides are TGTGCCAGCAGTCGAAGGACGGCAACTAATGAAAAACTGTTTTTT.

This chain links TRBV30 with TRBJ2-4; 9 bases fit TRBD1. This CDR3 region has 13 residues. The germline gives CDR1 GTSNPN, CDR2 SVGIG (reference sequence). V shed 4 bases and J 6 bases; nucleotides not matched to a gene: 4. The CDR3 DNA is TGTGCCTGGACACGACAGGGGGTAAACATTCAGTACTTC. This encodes CAWTRQGVNIQYF.